This is a list of T cell receptor beta chains from one sample in a study of siplizumab effects on memory and regulatory T cells. Assay: immunoSEQ multiplex PCR; the TCRdb copy retains only in-frame clones and omits some. The sample gives roughly 100,000 clones, roughly 90% of which show up once; roughly 1% is in the top ten. Material for sequencing was CD4+ T cells sorted from blood. Receptors were obtained from a human donor in good health. Each CDR3 is given with its conserved first and last residue. The order of the fields is clone size, V gene, J gene, D gene, CDR3 DNA, CDR3 protein. A D gene is named only where the DNA matches it firmly. Not all rows give a size; the values are once, few, many and, for expanded clones, a class.

>once|TRBV7-8|TRBJ1-2|.
TGTGCCAGCAGCTTATTTGTATTGGGGACCGGGCGCGGCTACACCTTC
CASSLFVLGTGRGYTF
>few|TRBV21-1|TRBJ1-5|.
TGTGCCAGCAGCAAAGGCAGACAGGTCAATCAGCCCCAGCATTTT
CASSKGRQVNQPQHF
>.|TRBV10-1|TRBJ1-1|.
TGCGCCAGCAGTGAGTTCAGGGATGGAAGAACTTTCTTT
CASSEFRDGRTFF
>.|TRBV28|TRBJ2-1|TRBD2
TGTGCCAGCAGCCGACGCACTGCAGCGGGAGGGCCGCACAGTGAGCAGTTCTTC
CASSRRTAAGGPHSEQFF
>.|TRBV7-6|TRBJ2-1|.
TGTGCCAGCAGCTTTTTGGGCGGATTCAACAATGAGCAGTTCTTC
CASSFLGGFNNEQFF
>.|TRBV10-1|TRBJ1-1|.
TGCGCCAGCAGTGAGCTCCTACGAACTGAAGCTTTCTTT
CASSELLRTEAFF
>.|TRBV14|TRBJ2-1|.
TGTGCCAGCAGCCAAGCCATCAGGGGGAGGGCTAAGTACAATGAGCAGTTCTTC
CASSQAIRGRAKYNEQFF
>.|TRBV7-3|TRBJ2-1|.
TGTGCCAGCAGCTTACCTCCCCTCGATGAGCAGTTCTTC
CASSLPPLDEQFF
>.|TRBV6-6|TRBJ2-5|.
TGTGCCAGCAGTTACGCTAGAAAGTACCAAGAGACCCAGTACTTC
CASSYARKYQETQYF
>.|TRBV5-1|TRBJ2-7|TRBD1
TGCGCCAGCAGCCCAGAGACTAGACAGGGGAAGTACTTC
CASSPETRQGKYF
>once|TRBV30|TRBJ2-7|.
TGTGCCTGGAGAGGAACAGGGAACTCTGGCGAGCAGTACTTC
CAWRGTGNSGEQYF
>.|TRBV27|TRBJ2-3|.
TGTGCCAGCAGTCTACCGCCTGCCGGTACGCAGTATTTT
CASSLPPAGTQYF
>.|TRBV5-4|TRBJ2-1|TRBD2
TGTGCCAGCAGCTTGGTAGCTAGCGGTGAGCAGTTCTTC
CASSLVASGEQFF
>.|TRBV7-8|TRBJ1-1|.
TGTGCCAGCAGCTCCCCCGGAGAGAACACTGAAGCTTTCTTT
CASSSPGENTEAFF